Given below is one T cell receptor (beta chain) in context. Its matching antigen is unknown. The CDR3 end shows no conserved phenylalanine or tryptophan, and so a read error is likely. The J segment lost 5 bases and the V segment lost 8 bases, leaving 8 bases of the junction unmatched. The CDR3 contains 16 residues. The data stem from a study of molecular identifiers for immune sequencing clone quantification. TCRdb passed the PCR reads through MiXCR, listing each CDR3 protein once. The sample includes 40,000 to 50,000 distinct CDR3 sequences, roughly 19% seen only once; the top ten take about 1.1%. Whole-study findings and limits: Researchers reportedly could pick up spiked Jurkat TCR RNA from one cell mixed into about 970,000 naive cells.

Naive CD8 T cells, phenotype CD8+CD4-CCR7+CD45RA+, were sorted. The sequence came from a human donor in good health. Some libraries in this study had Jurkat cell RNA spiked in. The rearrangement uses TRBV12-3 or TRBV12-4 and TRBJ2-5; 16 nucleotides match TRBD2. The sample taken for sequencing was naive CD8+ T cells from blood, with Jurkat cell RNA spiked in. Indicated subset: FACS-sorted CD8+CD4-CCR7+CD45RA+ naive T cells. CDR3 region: CASGSGTSGGGETQYI. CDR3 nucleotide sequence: TGTGCCAGCGGTTCCGGGACTAGCGGGGGGGGCGAGACCCAGTACATC.